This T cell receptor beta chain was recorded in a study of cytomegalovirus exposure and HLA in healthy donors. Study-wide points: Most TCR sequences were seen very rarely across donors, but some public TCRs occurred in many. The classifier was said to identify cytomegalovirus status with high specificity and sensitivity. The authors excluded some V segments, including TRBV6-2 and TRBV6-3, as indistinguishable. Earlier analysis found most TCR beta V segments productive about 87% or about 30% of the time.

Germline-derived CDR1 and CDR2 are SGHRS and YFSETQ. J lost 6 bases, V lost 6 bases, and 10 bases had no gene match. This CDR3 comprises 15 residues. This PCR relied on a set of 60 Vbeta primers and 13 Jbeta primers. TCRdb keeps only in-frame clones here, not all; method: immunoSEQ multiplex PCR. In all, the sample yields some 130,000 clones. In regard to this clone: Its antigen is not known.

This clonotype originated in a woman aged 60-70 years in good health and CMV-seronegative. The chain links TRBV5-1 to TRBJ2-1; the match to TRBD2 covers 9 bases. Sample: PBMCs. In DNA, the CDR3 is TGCGCCAGCAACCCATTAGCGGGAGCGCCCAATGAGCAGTTCTTC. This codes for CASNPLAGAPNEQFF.